The clone carrying this T cell receptor (beta chain) was found a few times. The antigen is unknown. It was version v3.0 of the immunoSEQ assay that was run at survey level. Libraries were prepared by immunoSEQ multiplex PCR; TCRdb keeps only in-frame clonotypes and omits some of them. The table lists some 20,000 clones, over 70% of them singletons. These data come from a study of long-term antiretroviral therapy in people with HIV. Study conclusions and caveats: Every time point showed a repertoire led by clones expanded before ART. Diversity went up after ART and still fell short of transplant donor controls. Versus controls, repertoires in people with HIV had narrower CDR3 length ranges.

The germline V gene has CDR1 SGHDT and CDR2 YYEEEE. This CDR3 has 16 residues. V lost 1 base and J 4 bases, leaving 17 bases between the germline ends. The chain employs TRBV5-6 and TRBJ1-2, with D hard to call. The clonotype comes from a man aged 18 to 30 with HIV. The sequences come from unsorted PBMCs, collected 0.5 years before starting antiretroviral therapy. The CDR3 loop is CASSLPPVTVLYGYTF. In DNA form, the CDR3 reads TGTGCCAGCAGCTTGCCCCCAGTTACGGTACTCTATGGCTACACCTTC.